These 13 T cell receptor beta chains were sequenced from one sample in a study of blood T cell repertoires in COVID-19. Profiled with immunoSEQ multiplex PCR; TCRdb holds only in-frame clones, not every one. The sample carries tens of thousands of clones, 70% to 90% recorded once. Sequenced material: peripheral blood. These receptors were collected from a man aged 65-85 years with active or convalescent COVID-19.

The genes are TRBV6-5 and TRBJ1-1, with TRBD1 as a possible D gene (6 bases). In germline, CDR1 is MNHEY, CDR2 SVGAGI. V gave up 10 bases and J gave up 0 bases, with 15 bases separating them. The length of the CDR3 is 14 residues. The CDR3 DNA reads as TGTGCCACCGCCAGGGGAACCTTGAACACTGAAGCTTTCTTT. Amino acid sequence: CATARGTLNTEAFF.

The chain uses TRBV18 and TRBJ1-2; no clear D gene. Germline-derived CDR1 and CDR2 are KGHSH and LQKENI. V was pared by 2 bases and J by 0 bases, with 7 bases between. This CDR3 comprises 14 residues. The CDR3 DNA reads TGTGCCAGCTCACCAGGAGAATCTAACTATGGCTACACCTTC. Translated, it gives CASSPGESNYGYTF. Together with reference TRBV18 and TRBJ1-2, the CDR3 gives the full variable domain: NAGVMQNPRHLVRRRGQEARLRCSPMKGHSHVYWYRQLPEEGLKFMVYLQKENIIDESGMPKERFSAEFPKEGPSILRIQQVVRGDSAAYFCASSPGESNYGYTFGSGTRLTVV.

With regard to this clone: The junction and the germline gene differ at one end; a read error may be behind it. The chain recombines TRBV6-5 with TRBJ1-2; a weak D match, TRBD1 (6 bases). Germline CDR1 is MNHEY and CDR2 is SVGAGI. This CDR3 region has 13 residues. CDR3 loop: CASRQGRGYRYTF. The CDR3 coding sequence is TGTGCCAGCAGACAGGGACGGGGCTATCGCTACACCTTC.

The chain has TRBV7-8 and TRBJ2-7; 12 nucleotides match TRBD2. J lost 7 bases, V lost 5 bases, and 9 bases had no gene match. The germline CDR1 and CDR2 sequences are SGHVS and FQNEAQ. This CDR3 is built from 15 residues. The CDR3 DNA follows: TGTGCCAGCAGCATCTCTAGCGGGAGGGCCGAAGAGCAGTACTTC. Translated, it gives CASSISSGRAEEQYF.

The chain carries TRBV4-1 and TRBJ1-4; no reliable D call. The V and J ends lost 2 bases and 5 bases respectively, with 9 bases between them. This CDR3 has 14 amino acids. Germline-derived CDR1 and CDR2 are MGHRA and YSYEKL. The CDR3 nucleotides read TGCGCCAGCAGCCAAAGCCTCAGGAATGAAAAACTGTTTTTT. Encoded protein: CASSQSLRNEKLFF.

The rearrangement uses TRBV7-9 and TRBJ2-7, with unresolved D. CDR1 is SEHNR, CDR2 FQNEAQ, per germline (reference sequence). This CDR3 contains 11 residues. Trimming stripped 5 bases from V and 4 bases from J, with 6 bases between. The DNA of the CDR3 is TGTGCCAGCAGCCCCCAGTACGAGCAGTACTTC. Protein product: CASSPQYEQYF.

This chain joins TRBV30 and TRBJ1-2, with D tentatively TRBD1 (6 bases). V gave up 0 bases and J gave up 8 bases, with 10 bases separating them. CDR3 length equals 12 residues. Germline-derived CDR1 and CDR2 are GTSNPN and SVGIG (reference sequence). The CDR3 coding sequence is TGTGCCTGGAGTGTGGGGGCTGGCGGCTACACCTTC. This gives the protein CAWSVGAGGYTF.

In its sample, this clone was seen once. V is TRBV4-2 and J is TRBJ1-4; D unresolved. This CDR3 spans 17 amino acids. Germline-derived CDR1 and CDR2 are LGHNA and YNFKEQ. V dropped 1 base and J dropped 8 bases, with 20 bases sitting between them. In nucleotides, the CDR3 is TGTGCCAGCAGCCAAGCCCCCAGTCCTTCGTACCTGGAAAAACTGTTTTTT. Translating gives CASSQAPSPSYLEKLFF.

The V gene is TRBV7-3, the J gene TRBJ2-3; D is ambiguous. V dropped 2 bases and J dropped 6 bases, with 9 bases sitting between them. From germline, CDR1 is SGHTA and CDR2 FQGTGA. This CDR3 region has 13 residues. The CDR3 region has the DNA TGTGCCAGCAGCTTATCGCGAGTGGATACGCAGTATTTT. Translation gives CASSLSRVDTQYF.

V usage is TRBV25-1 and J usage is TRBJ1-2; 8 bases line up with TRBD1. The CDR3 has 13 amino acids. V shed 5 bases and J 8 bases; nucleotides not matched to a gene: 7. Per germline, CDR1 MGHDK and CDR2 SYGVNS. DNA of the CDR3: TGTGCCAGCAGTAAAGGACAGGGAGGAGGCTACACCTTC. Residues: CASSKGQGGGYTF.

As concerns this clone: At the DNA level, this CDR3 is encoded by other sequences in the same sample as well. The rearrangement links TRBV7-9 to TRBJ1-3, with 9 bases identical to TRBD1. The CDR3 is 15 amino acids. CDR1 and CDR2 (germline): SEHNR, FQNEAQ (reference sequence). V was clipped by 5 bases and J by 4 bases; unmatched bases: 6. CDR3 protein: CASSLWTGAGNTIYF. CDR3 bases: TGTGCCAGCAGCCTCTGGACAGGGGCAGGAAACACCATATATTTT.

This rearrangement joins TRBV5-3 to TRBJ1-2; possible D gene TRBD1, 5 bases. TRBV5-3 is filed as an ORF, its function uncertain. The CDR3 sequence is 15 residues long. V gave up 0 bases and J gave up 4 bases, with 13 bases separating them. The CDR3 sequence: CARSLEGKGLYGYTF. As DNA, the CDR3 is TGTGCCAGAAGCTTGGAGGGTAAGGGACTCTATGGCTACACCTTC.

This clone has just one count. The genes are TRBV5-1 and TRBJ2-7; TRBD2 matches at 9 bases. With V trimmed by 7 bases and J by 1 base, 6 bases remained unmatched. This CDR3 has 14 amino acids. Per the germline V gene, CDR1 is SGHRS and CDR2 is YFSETQ. Here the CDR3 DNA reads TGCGCCAGCCGGTGGGCGGGAGGGTCCTACGAGCAGTACTTC. This codes for CASRWAGGSYEQYF. Full variable domain (outside the CDR3, taken from reference TRBV5-1 and TRBJ2-7): KAGVTQTPRYLIKTRGQQVTLSCSPISGHRSVSWYQQTPGQGLQFLFEYFSETQRNKGNFPGRFSGRQFSNSRSEMNVSTLELGDSALYLCASRWAGGSYEQYFGPGTRLTVT.